This TCR beta chain is from a study of T cell responses to AZD1222 COVID-19 vaccine. Study conclusions and caveats: The study found Spike-specific TCR breadth and depth rose after two AZD1222 doses. Among vaccine-associated CD4 TCRs, coverage spanned spike, with dominance at 160-218 and 743-854. Samples come after the peak T cell response, not at day 14.

The CDR3 totals 16 residues. Trimming took 1 base from V and 1 from J, leaving 11 bases between them. In germline, CDR1 is LGHDT, CDR2 YNNKEL (reference sequence). Generated by immunoSEQ multiplex PCR, the TCRdb table keeps only in-frame clones and is missing some. The data hold approximately 150,000 clones, with approximately 93% observed a single time. Of note for this clone: No antigen is known for it.

The chain couples TRBV3-1 (or the pseudogene TRBV3-2) to TRBJ1-3, with D possibly TRBD1 on 5 matching bases. This clonotype originated in an adult in good health. Sequenced here: peripheral blood, sampled on day 0 of MenACWY control vaccination. CDR3 residues: CASSQGGRRSGNTIYF. Written as DNA, the CDR3 is TGTGCCAGCAGCCAAGGGGGACGTCGTTCTGGAAACACCATATATTTT.